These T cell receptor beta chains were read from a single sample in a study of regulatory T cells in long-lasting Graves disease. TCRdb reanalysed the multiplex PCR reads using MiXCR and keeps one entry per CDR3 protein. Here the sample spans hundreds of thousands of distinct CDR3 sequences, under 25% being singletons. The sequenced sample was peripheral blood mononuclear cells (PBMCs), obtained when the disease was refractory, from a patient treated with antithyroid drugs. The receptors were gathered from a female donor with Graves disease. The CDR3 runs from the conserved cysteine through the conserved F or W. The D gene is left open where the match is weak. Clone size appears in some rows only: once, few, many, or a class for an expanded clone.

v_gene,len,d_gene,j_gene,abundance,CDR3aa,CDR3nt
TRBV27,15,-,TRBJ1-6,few,CASSQPQAYHSPLHF,TGTGCCAGCAGTCAACCACAGGCGTACCATTCACCCCTCCACTTT
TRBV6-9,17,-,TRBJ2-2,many,CASSYVKGSMETGELFF,TGTGCCAGCAGTTATGTAAAGGGGAGTATGGAAACCGGGGAGCTGTTTTTT
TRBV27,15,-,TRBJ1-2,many,CASSLVPSGSYGYTF,TGTGCCAGCAGTTTAGTTCCTAGCGGAAGCTATGGCTACACCTTC
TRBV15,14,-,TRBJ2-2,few,CATSEGRNTGELFF,TGTGCCACCAGCGAAGGGAGAAACACCGGGGAGCTGTTTTTT
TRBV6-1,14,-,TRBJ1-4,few,CASSEEGGGEKLFF,TGTGCCAGCTCCGAGGAGGGGGGGGGTGAAAAACTGTTTTTT
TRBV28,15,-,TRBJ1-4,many,CASSSPQGGKEKLFF,TGTGCCAGCAGTTCCCCCCAAGGAGGGAAAGAAAAACTGTTTTTT
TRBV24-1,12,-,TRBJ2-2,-,CATSDELGELFF,TGTGCCACCAGTGATGAGCTCGGGGAGCTGTTTTTT
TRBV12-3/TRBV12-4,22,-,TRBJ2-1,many,CASSFAYGGTVGLGGSYNEQFF,TGTGCCAGCAGTTTCGCCTACGGAGGGACGGTAGGGCTAGGGGGCTCCTACAATGAGCAGTTCTTC
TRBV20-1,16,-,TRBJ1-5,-,CSARKIPDRRNQPQHF,TGCAGTGCTAGAAAAATACCGGACAGACGTAATCAGCCCCAGCATTTT
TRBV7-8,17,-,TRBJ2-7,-,CASSFRPGPRVSYEQYF,TGTGCCAGCAGCTTTCGCCCGGGACCCCGGGTATCCTACGAGCAGTACTTC
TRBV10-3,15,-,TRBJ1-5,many,CAISESGTSNQPQHF,TGTGCCATCAGTGAGTCTGGGACGAGCAATCAGCCCCAGCATTTT
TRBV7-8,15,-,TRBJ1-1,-,CASSLVGGAQTEAFF,TGTGCCAGCAGCTTAGTCGGGGGGGCCCAGACTGAAGCTTTCTTT
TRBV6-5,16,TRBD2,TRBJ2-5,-,CASSFRLAGGKETQYF,TGTGCCAGCAGTTTCAGACTAGCGGGAGGGAAAGAGACCCAGTACTTC
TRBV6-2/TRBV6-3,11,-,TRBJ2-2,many,CASSYGGELFF,TGTGCCAGCAGCTACGGGGGGGAGCTGTTTTTT
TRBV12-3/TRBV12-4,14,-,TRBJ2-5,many,CASRSTGGGETQYF,TGTGCCAGCAGGAGTACCGGAGGTGGCGAGACCCAGTACTTC
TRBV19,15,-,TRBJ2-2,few,CASSIGLVRAGELFF,TGTGCCAGTAGTATTGGTCTGGTCCGGGCCGGGGAGCTGTTTTTT
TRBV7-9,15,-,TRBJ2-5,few,CASSFSGGVEETQYF,TGTGCCAGCAGCTTTTCTGGGGGTGTCGAAGAGACCCAGTACTTC
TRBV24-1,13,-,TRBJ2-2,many,CATMGQGRWQLFF,TGTGCCACCATGGGGCAGGGACGATGGCAGCTGTTTTTT
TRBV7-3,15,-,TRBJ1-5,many,CASSLTGDSNQPQHF,TGTGCCAGCAGCTTAACGGGGGATAGCAATCAGCCCCAGCATTTT
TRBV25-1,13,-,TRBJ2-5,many,CASSVTGQETQYF,TGTGCCAGCAGTGTGACGGGTCAAGAGACCCAGTACTTC
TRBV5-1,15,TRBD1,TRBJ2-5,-,CASSTGTGPQETQYF,TGCGCCAGCAGCACCGGGACAGGACCTCAAGAGACCCAGTACTTC
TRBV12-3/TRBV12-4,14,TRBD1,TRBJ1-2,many,CASSPPGGDYGYTF,TGTGCCAGCAGCCCCCCAGGGGGAGACTATGGCTACACCTTC
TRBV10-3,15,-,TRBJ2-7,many,CAISEIADSPYEQYF,TGTGCCATCAGTGAGATCGCAGACAGCCCCTACGAGCAGTACTTC
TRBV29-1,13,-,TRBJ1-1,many,CSASRDGNAEAFF,TGCAGCGCCAGCAGGGATGGGAACGCTGAAGCTTTCTTT
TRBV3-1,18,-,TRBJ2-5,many,CASSQEAIRLGPQETQYF,TGTGCCAGCAGCCAAGAAGCGATCAGGTTGGGCCCGCAAGAGACCCAGTACTTC
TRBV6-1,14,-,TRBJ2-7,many,CASSRGSGNYEQYF,TGTGCCAGCAGTAGGGGCAGCGGAAATTACGAGCAGTACTTC
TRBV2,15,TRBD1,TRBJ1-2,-,CASSGSGGGGGGYTF,TGTGCCAGCAGTGGGTCAGGGGGCGGGGGTGGCGGCTACACCTTC
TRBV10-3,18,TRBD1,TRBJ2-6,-,CAISNRDSDPSGANVLTF,TGTGCCATCAGCAACCGGGACAGTGACCCCTCTGGGGCCAACGTCCTGACTTTC
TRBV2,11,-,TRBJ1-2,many,CASWGGYGYTF,TGTGCCAGCTGGGGCGGTTATGGCTACACCTTC
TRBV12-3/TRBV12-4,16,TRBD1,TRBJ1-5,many,CASSRGTALPNQPQHF,TGTGCCAGCAGCCGTGGGACAGCGCTACCCAATCAGCCCCAGCATTTT
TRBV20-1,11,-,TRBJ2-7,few,CSARTDAEQYF,TGCAGTGCTAGAACGGACGCCGAGCAGTACTTC
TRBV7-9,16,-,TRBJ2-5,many,CASSPKGGRQQETQYF,TGTGCCAGCAGCCCAAAAGGGGGGCGGCAGCAAGAGACCCAGTACTTC
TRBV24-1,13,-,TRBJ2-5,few,CATSDSRRETQYF,TGTGCCACCAGTGATTCTAGAAGGGAGACCCAGTACTTC
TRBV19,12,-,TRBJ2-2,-,CASSIDRQELFF,TGTGCCAGTAGTATAGATCGTCAGGAGCTGTTTTTT
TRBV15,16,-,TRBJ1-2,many,CATSYRPDRIFSGYTF,TGTGCCACCAGCTACCGCCCCGACAGAATTTTCAGTGGCTACACCTTC
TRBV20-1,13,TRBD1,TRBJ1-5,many,CSAPTGDGQPQHF,TGCAGTGCTCCCACAGGGGACGGTCAGCCCCAGCATTTT
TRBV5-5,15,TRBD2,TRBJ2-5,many,CASSLTSGTQETQYF,TGTGCCAGCAGTTTGACTAGCGGGACTCAAGAGACCCAGTACTTC
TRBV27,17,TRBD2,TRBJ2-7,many,CASSPPPTSGSNFEQYF,TGTGCCAGCAGTCCACCCCCCACTAGCGGGAGTAACTTCGAGCAGTACTTC
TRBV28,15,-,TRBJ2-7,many,CASSLDTGEMGEQYF,TGTGCCAGCAGTTTAGATACGGGAGAGATGGGCGAGCAGTACTTC
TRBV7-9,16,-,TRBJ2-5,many,CASSLVVLATQETQYF,TGTGCCAGCAGCTTAGTTGTCCTAGCCACCCAAGAGACCCAGTACTTC
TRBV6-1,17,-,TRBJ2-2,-,CASSRKLDRLNTGELFF,TGTGCCAGCAGCCGAAAGCTAGACAGGTTGAACACCGGGGAGCTGTTTTTT
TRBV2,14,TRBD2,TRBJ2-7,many,CASSYLAGNYEQYF,TGTGCCAGCAGTTACTTAGCGGGAAACTACGAGCAGTACTTC
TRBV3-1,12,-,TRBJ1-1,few,CASSQRRTIAFF,TGTGCCAGCAGCCAAAGAAGGACAATAGCTTTCTTT
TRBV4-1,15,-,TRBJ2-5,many,CASSPFPQGQETQYF,TGCGCCAGCAGCCCGTTCCCACAAGGACAAGAGACCCAGTACTTC
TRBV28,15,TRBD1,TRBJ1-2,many,CASSLWGQGLFGYTF,TGTGCCAGCAGTTTATGGGGACAGGGACTGTTTGGCTACACCTTC
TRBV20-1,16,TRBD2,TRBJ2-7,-,CSARGFLAASSYEQYF,TGCAGTGCTAGAGGTTTTCTAGCGGCTAGCTCCTACGAGCAGTACTTC
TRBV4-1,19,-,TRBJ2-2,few,CASSQAILGITIYPGELFF,TGCGCCAGCAGCCAAGCCATACTCGGGATTACAATTTATCCCGGGGAGCTGTTTTTT
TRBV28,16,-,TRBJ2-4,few,CATGTGQLGTKNIQYF,TGTGCCACCGGGACCGGACAGCTTGGGACCAAAAACATTCAGTACTTC
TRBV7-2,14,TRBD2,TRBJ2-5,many,CASSWGGPGETQYF,TGTGCCAGCAGTTGGGGGGGTCCGGGGGAGACCCAGTACTTC
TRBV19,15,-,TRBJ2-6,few,CASSAISTGANVLTF,TGTGCCAGTAGTGCGATTAGTACCGGGGCCAACGTCCTGACTTTC
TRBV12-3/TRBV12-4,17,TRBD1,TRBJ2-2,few,CASTPPRDREYTGELFF,TGTGCCAGCACCCCGCCCCGAGACAGGGAATATACCGGGGAGCTGTTTTTT
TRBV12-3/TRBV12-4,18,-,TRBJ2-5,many,CASSFPEGEKGFQETQYF,TGTGCCAGCAGTTTCCCCGAAGGGGAGAAGGGGTTCCAAGAGACCCAGTACTTC
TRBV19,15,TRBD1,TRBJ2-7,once,CASSRGQGSFYEQYF,TGTGCCAGTAGTAGGGGACAGGGGTCGTTCTACGAGCAGTACTTC